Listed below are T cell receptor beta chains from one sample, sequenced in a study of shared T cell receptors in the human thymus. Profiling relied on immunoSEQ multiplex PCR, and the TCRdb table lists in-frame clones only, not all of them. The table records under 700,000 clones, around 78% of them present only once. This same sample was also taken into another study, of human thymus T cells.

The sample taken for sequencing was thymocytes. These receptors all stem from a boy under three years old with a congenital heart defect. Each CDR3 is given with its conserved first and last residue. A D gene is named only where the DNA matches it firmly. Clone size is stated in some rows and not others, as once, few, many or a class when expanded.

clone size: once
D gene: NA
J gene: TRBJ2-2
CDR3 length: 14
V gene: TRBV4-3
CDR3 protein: CASSHAQGAGELFF
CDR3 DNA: TGCGCCAGCAGCCATGCCCAGGGTGCCGGGGAGCTGTTTTTT

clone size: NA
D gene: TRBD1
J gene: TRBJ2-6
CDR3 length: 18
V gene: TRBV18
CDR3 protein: CASSALGTGQAGANVLTF
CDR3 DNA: TGTGCCAGCTCAGCCCTCGGGACAGGGCAGGCTGGGGCCAACGTCCTGACTTTC

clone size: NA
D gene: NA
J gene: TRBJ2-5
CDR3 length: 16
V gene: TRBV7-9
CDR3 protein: CASSSRRDSTEVSQYF
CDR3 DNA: TGTGCCAGCAGCTCTAGAAGAGACAGCACCGAGGTCTCCCAGTACTTC

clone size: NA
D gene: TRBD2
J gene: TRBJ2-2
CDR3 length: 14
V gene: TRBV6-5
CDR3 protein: CASQAGDMAGELFF
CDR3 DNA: TGTGCCAGCCAAGCGGGAGATATGGCCGGGGAGCTGTTTTTT

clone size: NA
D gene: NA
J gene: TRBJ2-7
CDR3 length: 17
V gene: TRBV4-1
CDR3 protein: CASSQKLSGPSSYEQYF
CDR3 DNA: TGCGCCAGCAGCCAAAAACTTAGCGGCCCATCCAGCTACGAGCAGTACTTC

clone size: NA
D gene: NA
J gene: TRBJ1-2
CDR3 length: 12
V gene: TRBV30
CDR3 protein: CAWRGLSRGYTF
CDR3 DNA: TGTGCCTGGAGGGGCCTAAGCCGGGGCTACACCTTC

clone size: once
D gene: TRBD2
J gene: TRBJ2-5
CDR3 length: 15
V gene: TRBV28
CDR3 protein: CASSLSGTSLETQYF
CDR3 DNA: TGTGCCAGCAGTTTATCGGGGACTAGTTTGGAGACCCAGTACTTC

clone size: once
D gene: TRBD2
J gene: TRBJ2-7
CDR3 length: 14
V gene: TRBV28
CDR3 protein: CASTRLAGQYEQYF
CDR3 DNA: TGTGCCAGCACGAGATTAGCGGGGCAGTACGAGCAGTACTTC

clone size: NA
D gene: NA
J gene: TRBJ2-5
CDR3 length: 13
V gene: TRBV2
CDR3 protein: CASNGHHQETQYF
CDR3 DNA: TGTGCCAGCAATGGACACCACCAAGAGACCCAGTACTTC

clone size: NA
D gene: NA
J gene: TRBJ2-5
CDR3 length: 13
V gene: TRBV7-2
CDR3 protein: CASSRARGETQYF
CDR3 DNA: TGTGCCAGCAGTCGTGCCAGGGGTGAGACCCAGTACTTC

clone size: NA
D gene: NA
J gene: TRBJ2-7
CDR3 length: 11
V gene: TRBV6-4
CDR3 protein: CASGTAYEQYF
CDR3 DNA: TGTGCCAGTGGTACGGCCTACGAGCAGTACTTC

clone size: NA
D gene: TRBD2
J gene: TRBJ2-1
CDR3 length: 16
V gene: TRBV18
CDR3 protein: CASSHGGGGSYNEQFF
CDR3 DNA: TGTGCCAGCTCACACGGGGGGGGCGGCTCCTACAATGAGCAGTTCTTC

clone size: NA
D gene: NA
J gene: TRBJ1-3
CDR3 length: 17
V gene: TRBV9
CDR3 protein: CASSVESDVVDGNTIYF
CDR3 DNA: TGTGCCAGCAGCGTAGAGAGCGACGTGGTGGATGGAAACACCATATATTTT

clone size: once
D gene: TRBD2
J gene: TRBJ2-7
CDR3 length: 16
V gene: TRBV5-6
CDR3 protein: CASSPRTSGRAYEQYF
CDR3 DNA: TGTGCCAGCAGCCCACGGACTAGCGGGAGGGCCTACGAGCAGTACTTC

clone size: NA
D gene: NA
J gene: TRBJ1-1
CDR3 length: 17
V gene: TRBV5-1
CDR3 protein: CASSFTYSDSMNTEAFF
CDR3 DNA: TGCGCCAGCAGCTTTACCTATTCGGACAGCATGAACACTGAAGCTTTCTTT

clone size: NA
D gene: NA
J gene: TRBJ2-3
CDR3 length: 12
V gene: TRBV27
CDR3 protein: CASSPFPDTQYF
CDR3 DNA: TGTGCCAGCAGTCCCTTCCCCGATACGCAGTATTTT

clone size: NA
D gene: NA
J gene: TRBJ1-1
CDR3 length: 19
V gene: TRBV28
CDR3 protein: CASSLMALRTVLSDTEAFF
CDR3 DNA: TGTGCCAGCAGTTTGATGGCCTTGCGGACAGTCTTATCGGACACTGAAGCTTTCTTT

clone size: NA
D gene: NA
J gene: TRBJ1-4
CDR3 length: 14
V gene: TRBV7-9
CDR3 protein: CASSFGGINEKLFF
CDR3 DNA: TGTGCCAGCAGCTTCGGAGGGATTAATGAAAAACTGTTTTTT

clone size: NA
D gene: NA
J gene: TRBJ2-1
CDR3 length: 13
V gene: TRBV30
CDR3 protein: CAWSGTSYNEQFF
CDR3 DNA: TGTGCCTGGAGTGGAACTAGCTACAATGAGCAGTTCTTC

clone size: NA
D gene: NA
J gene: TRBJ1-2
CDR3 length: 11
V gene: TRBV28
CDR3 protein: CASSLQGSYTF
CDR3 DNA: TGTGCCAGCAGTTTACAGGGTAGCTACACCTTC

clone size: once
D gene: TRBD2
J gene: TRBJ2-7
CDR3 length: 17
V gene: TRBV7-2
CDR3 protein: CASSFVAASGRGYEQYF
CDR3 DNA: TGTGCCAGCAGCTTTGTGGCTGCTAGCGGGAGAGGATACGAGCAGTACTTC

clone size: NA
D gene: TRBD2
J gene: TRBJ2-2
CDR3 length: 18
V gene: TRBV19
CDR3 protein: CASSLQTWGLAGVGELFF
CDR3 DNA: TGTGCCAGTAGTCTTCAAACATGGGGACTAGCGGGAGTAGGGGAGCTGTTTTTT

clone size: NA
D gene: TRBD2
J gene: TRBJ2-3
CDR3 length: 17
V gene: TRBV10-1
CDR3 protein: CASSRTSGRAFPDTQYF
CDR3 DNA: TGCGCCAGCAGCCGGACTAGCGGGAGGGCCTTCCCAGATACGCAGTATTTT

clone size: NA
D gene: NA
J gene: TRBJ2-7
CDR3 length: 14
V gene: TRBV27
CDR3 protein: CASSPGVPTSEQYF
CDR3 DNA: TGTGCCAGCAGTCCGGGAGTCCCAACCTCCGAGCAGTACTTC

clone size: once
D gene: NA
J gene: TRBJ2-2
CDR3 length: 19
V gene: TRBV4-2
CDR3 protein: CASSQVVGSELERTGELFF
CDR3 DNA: TGTGCCAGCAGCCAGGTGGTTGGGTCCGAGCTAGAGAGAACCGGGGAGCTGTTTTTT

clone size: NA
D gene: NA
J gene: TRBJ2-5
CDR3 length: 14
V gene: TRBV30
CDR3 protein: CAWSGLRRQETQYF
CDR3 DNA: TGTGCCTGGAGTGGACTACGCCGACAAGAGACCCAGTACTTC

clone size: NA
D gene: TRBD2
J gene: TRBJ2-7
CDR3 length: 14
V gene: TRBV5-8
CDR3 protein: CASSAGLPSYEQYF
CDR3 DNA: TGTGCCAGCAGCGCGGGACTACCTTCCTACGAGCAGTACTTC

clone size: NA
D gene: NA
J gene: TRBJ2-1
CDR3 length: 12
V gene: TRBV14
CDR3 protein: CASSHLDSGQFF
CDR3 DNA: TGTGCCAGCAGCCACTTGGACTCAGGGCAGTTCTTC

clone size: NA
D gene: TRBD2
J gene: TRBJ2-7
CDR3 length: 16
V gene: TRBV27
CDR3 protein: CASRKLPGLGSYEQYF
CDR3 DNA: TGTGCCAGCCGAAAACTCCCGGGACTAGGATCCTACGAGCAGTACTTC

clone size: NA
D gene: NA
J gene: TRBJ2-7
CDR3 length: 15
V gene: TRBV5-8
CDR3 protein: CASSSNRVPPYEQYF
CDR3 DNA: TGTGCCAGCAGTTCAAACAGGGTCCCCCCCTACGAGCAGTACTTC

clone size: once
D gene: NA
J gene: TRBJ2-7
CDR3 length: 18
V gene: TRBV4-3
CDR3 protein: CASSQDRSPGDKSYEQYF
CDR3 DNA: TGCGCCAGCAGCCAAGATAGGTCCCCAGGGGACAAATCCTACGAGCAGTACTTC

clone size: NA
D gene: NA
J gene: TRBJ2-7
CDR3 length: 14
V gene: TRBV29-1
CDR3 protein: CSVGRTQLSYEQYF
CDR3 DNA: TGCAGCGTTGGCCGAACACAGCTCTCCTACGAGCAGTACTTC

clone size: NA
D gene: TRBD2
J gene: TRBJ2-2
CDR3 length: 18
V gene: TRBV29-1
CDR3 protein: CSVEDLPGSGRSAGELFF
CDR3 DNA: TGCAGCGTTGAAGATCTCCCGGGGAGCGGGAGAAGCGCCGGGGAGCTGTTTTTT

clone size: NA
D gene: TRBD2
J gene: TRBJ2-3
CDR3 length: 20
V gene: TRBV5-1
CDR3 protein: CASSSAPLAGGPVRTDTQYF
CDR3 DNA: TGCGCCAGCAGCTCCGCTCCCTTAGCGGGAGGCCCCGTTCGGACAGATACGCAGTATTTT

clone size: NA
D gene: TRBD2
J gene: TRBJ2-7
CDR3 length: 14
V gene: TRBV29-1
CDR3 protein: CSVPGTSGIHEQYF
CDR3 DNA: TGCAGCGTACCCGGGACTAGCGGGATCCACGAGCAGTACTTC

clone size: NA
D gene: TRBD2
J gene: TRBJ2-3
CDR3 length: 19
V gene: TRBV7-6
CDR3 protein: CASSTKPRTSGFYTDTQYF
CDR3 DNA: TGTGCCAGCAGCACAAAACCCCGGACTAGCGGGTTTTACACAGATACGCAGTATTTT

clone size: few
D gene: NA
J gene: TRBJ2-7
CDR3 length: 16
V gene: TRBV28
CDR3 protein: CASNKQGQTISYEQYF
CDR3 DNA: TGTGCCAGCAACAAACAAGGACAGACAATTTCCTACGAGCAGTACTTC

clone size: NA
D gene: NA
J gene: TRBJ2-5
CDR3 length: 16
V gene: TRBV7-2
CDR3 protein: CASSLRTGSIGETQYF
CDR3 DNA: TGTGCCAGCAGCTTACGTACGGGTTCCATCGGGGAGACCCAGTACTTC

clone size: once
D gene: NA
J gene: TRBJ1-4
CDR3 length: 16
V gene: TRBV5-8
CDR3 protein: CASSPGSPRYNEKLFF
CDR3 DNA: TGTGCCAGCAGCCCAGGGTCCCCCAGATATAATGAAAAACTGTTTTTT

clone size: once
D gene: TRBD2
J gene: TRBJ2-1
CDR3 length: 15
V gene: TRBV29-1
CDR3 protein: CSVAIGTSGHNEQFF
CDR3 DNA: TGCAGCGTTGCTATTGGGACTAGCGGTCACAATGAGCAGTTCTTC

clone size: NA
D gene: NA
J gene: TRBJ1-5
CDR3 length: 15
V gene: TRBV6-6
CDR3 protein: CASSYSRGGSQPQHF
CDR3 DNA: TGTGCCAGCAGTTACTCGAGGGGGGGAAGTCAGCCCCAGCATTTT

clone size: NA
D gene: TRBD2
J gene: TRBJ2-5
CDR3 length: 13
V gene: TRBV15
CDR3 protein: CATSKGQRGAQYF
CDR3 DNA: TGTGCCACCAGCAAAGGACAGCGGGGGGCCCAATACTTC